This TCR beta chain came from a study of cytomegalovirus exposure and HLA in healthy donors. The study's findings and limits: 87-base-pair reads could not separate some V segments, including TRBV6-2 and TRBV6-3. The study listed under 200 cytomegalovirus-associated TCR beta chains. In all likelihood, a cluster of highly shared sequence variants was a sequencing artifact.

This CDR3 is built from 14 residues. The germline V gene encodes CDR1 SGHRS and CDR2 YFSETQ. Deletions cut 5 bases from V and 3 bases from J, with 11 bases between. In the PCR, 60 Vbeta and 13 Jbeta primers were used. Assay: immunoSEQ multiplex PCR; the TCRdb copy retains only in-frame clones and omits some. The sample records over 95,000 clones, 70% to 80% being singletons. These donors, healthy bone marrow donors, were studied. Notes on this clone: Its matching antigen is unknown.

The receptor was derived from a female donor in good health and CMV-seronegative. This chain uses TRBV5-1 with TRBJ2-2; possibly TRBD1 for D (5 bases). The specimen was PBMCs. The CDR3 is CASSEARDTGELFF. DNA of the CDR3: TGCGCCAGCAGTGAAGCCAGGGACACCGGGGAGCTGTTTTTT.